This is a list of T cell receptor beta chains from one sample in a study of blood T cell repertoires in COVID-19. Generated by immunoSEQ multiplex PCR, the TCRdb table keeps only in-frame clones and is missing some. The data show around 200,000 clones, over 70% seen once. The sample consisted of peripheral blood. These receptors were collected from a man in his forties or fifties with active or convalescent COVID-19. Both conserved end residues are part of each CDR3. A D gene is named only where the DNA matches it firmly. Clone size is not always given. Where it is, it says once, few, many or a class for expanded clones.

j_gene | d_gene | abundance | v_gene | len | CDR3aa | CDR3nt
TRBJ1-1 | - | - | TRBV4-3 | 14 | CASSPGPANTEAFF | TGCGCCAGCAGCCCAGGTCCGGCGAACACTGAAGCTTTCTTT
TRBJ2-1 | TRBD1 | - | TRBV13 | 17 | CASSLEDRGRQYNEQFF | TGTGCCAGCAGCTTGGAAGACAGGGGCCGTCAATACAATGAGCAGTTCTTC
TRBJ1-5 | - | once | TRBV10-3 | 14 | CAISVGGTGQPQHF | TGTGCCATCAGTGTCGGAGGGACGGGTCAGCCCCAGCATTTT
TRBJ2-3 | TRBD2 | - | TRBV6-5 | 14 | CASIKREGRDTQYF | TGTGCCAGCATTAAGCGGGAGGGCCGAGATACGCAGTATTTT
TRBJ2-3 | TRBD2 | many | TRBV4-1 | 16 | CASSLRLAVSTDTQYF | TGCGCCAGCAGCCTACGCCTAGCGGTTAGCACAGATACGCAGTATTTT
TRBJ2-2 | TRBD1 | few | TRBV5-1 | 15 | CASTTGGAATGELFF | TGCGCCAGCACTACAGGGGGCGCGGCCACCGGGGAGCTGTTTTTT
TRBJ2-3 | TRBD1 | - | TRBV24-1 | 19 | CATSDFGAAGQGSTDTQYF | TGTGCCACCAGTGATTTTGGTGCAGCGGGACAGGGTAGCACAGATACGCAGTATTTT
TRBJ2-7 | TRBD2 | - | TRBV20-1 | 14 | CSASGREGSYEQYF | TGCAGTGCTAGTGGGCGGGAGGGCTCCTACGAGCAGTACTTC
TRBJ1-1 | - | - | TRBV4-1 | 15 | CASSPHGGGNTEAFF | TGCGCCAGCAGCCCCCATGGTGGAGGGAACACTGAAGCTTTCTTT
TRBJ1-3 | - | - | TRBV28 | 15 | CASSLLPGSGNTIYF | TGTGCCAGCAGTTTACTCCCAGGCTCTGGAAACACCATATATTTT
TRBJ2-1 | TRBD2 | - | TRBV4-3 | 18 | CASSRGFRSGGAYNEQFF | TGCGCCAGCAGCCGAGGTTTCAGGAGCGGGGGGGCCTACAATGAGCAGTTCTTC
TRBJ2-3 | TRBD1 | - | TRBV5-6 | 16 | CASSPPPGQGADTQYF | TGTGCCAGCAGCCCGCCTCCGGGACAGGGAGCTGATACGCAGTATTTT
TRBJ2-3 | - | - | TRBV27 | 17 | CASSLSGGQMGTDTQYF | TGTGCCAGCAGTTTATCGGGGGGTCAAATGGGCACAGATACGCAGTATTTT
TRBJ1-3 | - | - | TRBV9 | 15 | CASSVGPAGGNTIYF | TGTGCCAGCAGCGTAGGTCCGGCCGGGGGAAACACCATATATTTT
TRBJ1-2 | - | few | TRBV9 | 14 | CASSVGRGNSGYTF | TGTGCCAGCAGCGTAGGGCGGGGGAACTCTGGCTACACCTTC
TRBJ2-1 | TRBD2 | - | TRBV7-2 | 15 | CASSRTSGAHNEQFF | TGTGCCAGCAGTCGGACTAGCGGGGCCCACAATGAGCAGTTCTTC
TRBJ2-7 | - | many | TRBV7-9 | 12 | CASSNSWYEQYF | TGTGCCAGCAGCAACTCCTGGTACGAGCAGTACTTC
TRBJ2-2 | TRBD1 | - | TRBV24-1 | 16 | CATSGRTGGNTGELFF | TGTGCCACCAGTGGCAGGACAGGGGGGAACACCGGGGAGCTGTTTTTT
TRBJ1-1 | - | - | TRBV18 | 11 | CASSGAIEAFF | TGTGCCAGCTCAGGGGCAATTGAAGCTTTCTTT
TRBJ2-3 | TRBD2 | - | TRBV2 | 16 | CASTPSGGPSTDTQYF | TGTGCCAGCACCCCTAGCGGGGGGCCTAGCACAGATACGCAGTATTTT
TRBJ2-7 | TRBD1 | - | TRBV28 | 18 | CASSLLPPGQGSSYEQYF | TGTGCCAGCAGTTTACTCCCTCCGGGACAGGGGAGTTCCTACGAGCAGTACTTC
TRBJ2-2 | TRBD2 | - | TRBV27 | 20 | CASSLGGLASSVGNTGELFF | TGTGCCAGCAGTTTAGGGGGACTAGCAAGTTCTGTTGGGAACACCGGGGAGCTGTTTTTT
TRBJ2-1 | - | - | TRBV7-9 | 13 | CASSLERRNEQFF | TGTGCCAGCAGCTTAGAGCGGCGCAATGAGCAGTTCTTC
TRBJ2-2 | - | few | TRBV9 | 14 | CASSARGNTGELFF | TGTGCCAGCAGCGCTCGGGGAAACACCGGGGAGCTGTTTTTT
TRBJ2-7 | - | - | TRBV5-1 | 16 | CASSLGLGRPDYEQYF | TGCGCCAGCAGCTTGGGGTTAGGCAGGCCCGACTACGAGCAGTACTTC
TRBJ2-7 | - | few | TRBV7-2 | 15 | CASSPQRTTFYEQYF | TGTGCCAGCAGCCCCCAACGGACTACCTTCTACGAGCAGTACTTC
TRBJ2-1 | TRBD1 | few | TRBV10-3 | 18 | CAISEPEGTGGLGNEQFF | TGTGCCATCAGTGAGCCTGAAGGGACAGGGGGCTTAGGCAATGAGCAGTTCTTC
TRBJ1-1 | - | - | TRBV27 | 16 | CASSLFGQGLYTEAFF | TGTGCCAGCAGTTTATTCGGTCAGGGACTATACACTGAAGCTTTCTTT
TRBJ1-1 | TRBD1 | - | TRBV6-5 | 15 | CASSKSRDRETEAFF | TGTGCCAGCAGTAAAAGCCGGGACAGGGAAACTGAAGCTTTCTTT
TRBJ2-1 | - | - | TRBV24-1 | 15 | CATSDFPGSLNEQFF | TGTGCCACCAGTGATTTTCCGGGATCCCTCAATGAGCAGTTCTTC
TRBJ1-6 | - | - | TRBV4-1 | 17 | CASSQVGEGSYNSPLHF | TGCGCCAGCAGCCAAGTTGGGGAGGGCTCCTATAATTCACCCCTCCACTTT
TRBJ1-1 | TRBD1 | - | TRBV6-5 | 14 | CASSWDRVNTEAFF | TGTGCCAGCAGTTGGGACAGAGTGAACACTGAAGCTTTCTTT
TRBJ2-1 | - | - | TRBV5-8 | 13 | CASSWTGRDEQFF | TGTGCCAGCAGCTGGACTGGCCGAGATGAGCAGTTCTTC
TRBJ1-6 | TRBD1 | once | TRBV18 | 15 | CASSPLGQGESPLHF | TGTGCCAGCTCACCCCTGGGTCAGGGGGAATCACCCCTCCACTTT
TRBJ2-1 | TRBD1 | - | TRBV5-6 | 13 | CASSAFTGDEQFF | TGTGCCAGCAGCGCGTTCACAGGGGACGAGCAGTTCTTC
TRBJ1-1 | TRBD1 | once | TRBV18 | 14 | CASSGTVMNTEAFF | TGTGCCAGCTCAGGGACAGTCATGAACACTGAAGCTTTCTTT
TRBJ1-1 | - | - | TRBV5-4 | 15 | CASSAPTGMNTEAFF | TGTGCCAGCAGCGCCCCGACAGGAATGAACACTGAAGCTTTCTTT
TRBJ1-4 | - | - | TRBV9 | 12 | CASSVASGKLFF | TGTGCCAGCAGCGTAGCGTCGGGAAAACTGTTTTTT
TRBJ2-7 | - | - | TRBV19 | 13 | CASSGLTGNEQYF | TGTGCCAGTAGTGGGCTGACAGGTAACGAGCAGTACTTC
TRBJ2-5 | - | - | TRBV21-1 | 14 | CASRLAGAKETQYF | TGTGCCAGCAGACTAGCGGGGGCAAAAGAGACCCAGTACTTC
TRBJ1-3 | TRBD1 | - | TRBV30 | 14 | CAWTLGQGVHTIYF | TGTGCCTGGACCTTGGGACAGGGTGTCCACACCATATATTTT
TRBJ2-5 | - | - | TRBV5-1 | 15 | CASSLDAGLGETQYF | TGCGCCAGCAGCTTGGATGCAGGGCTAGGGGAGACCCAGTACTTC
TRBJ2-2 | TRBD2 | - | TRBV9 | 16 | CASSVDSGRNTGELFF | TGTGCCAGCAGCGTAGACAGCGGGAGGAACACCGGGGAGCTGTTTTTT
TRBJ2-2 | TRBD2 | - | TRBV27 | 17 | CASSLYGTSANTGELFF | TGTGCCAGCAGTTTATATGGGACTAGCGCGAACACCGGGGAGCTGTTTTTT
TRBJ1-5 | - | - | TRBV5-5 | 16 | CASSSLAGGSNQPQHF | TGTGCCAGCAGCTCTTTGGCGGGGGGAAGCAATCAGCCCCAGCATTTT